The 23 T cell receptor beta chains below all came from one sample that was sequenced in a study of T cell responses to AZD1222 COVID-19 vaccine. Profiled with immunoSEQ multiplex PCR; TCRdb holds only in-frame clones, not every one. The table shows about 100,000 clones, with about nine tenths occurring only once. This specimen consisted of peripheral blood, obtained on day 0 of AZD1222 vaccination. Receptors were obtained from an adult in good health.

This clone showed up just once. The chain is built from TRBV18 and TRBJ2-2; D uncertain. V lost 6 bases and J 4 bases, leaving 12 bases between the germline ends. The CDR3 sequence is 14 residues long. CDR1 KGHSH and CDR2 LQKENI come from the germline V gene. CDR3 nucleotide sequence: TGTGCCAGCTCGCTTTCCTTGAGCACCGGGGAGCTGTTTTTT. It yields the protein CASSLSLSTGELFF.

This clone appeared a single time. The chain is built from TRBV30 and TRBJ1-1; 7 bases match TRBD1. The V segment lost 3 bases and the J segment 4 bases; nucleotides outside the gene matches: 11. This CDR3 region has 15 residues. The germline CDR1 and CDR2 sequences are GTSNPN and SVGIG (reference sequence). The CDR3 spells CAWRPTGTQSTEAFF. The CDR3 nucleotides are TGTGCCTGGAGACCGACAGGGACCCAATCCACTGAAGCTTTCTTT.

The chain links TRBV4-3 to TRBJ2-7; D is uncertain. From germline, CDR1 is LGHNA and CDR2 YSLEER. This CDR3 has 17 residues. V gave up 0 bases and J gave up 4 bases, with 19 bases separating them. The CDR3: CASSQDLGLSRPYEQYF. CDR3 DNA: TGCGCCAGCAGCCAAGATTTGGGGTTGAGCAGGCCGTACGAGCAGTACTTC.

This sequence joins TRBV4-3 and TRBJ2-5; D unresolved. V was cut by 1 base and J by 4 bases, with 1 base left in between. The CDR3 totals 11 residues. The V gene's germline CDR1 is LGHNA and CDR2 YSLEER. The CDR3 spells CASSQVETQYF. The CDR3 DNA reads TGCGCCAGCAGCCAAGTAGAGACCCAGTACTTC.

This chain uses TRBV15 with TRBJ2-7, with 7 bases that match TRBD2. Germline CDR1 is LNHNV and CDR2 is YYDKDF (reference sequence). With V trimmed by 8 bases and J by 3 bases, 7 bases remained unmatched. The CDR3 has 13 amino acids. CDR3 region: CATSAASGYEQYF. CDR3 DNA sequence: TGTGCCACCTCTGCGGCTAGCGGCTACGAGCAGTACTTC.

The V call is TRBV10-3, the J call TRBJ1-5, with D uncertain. The CDR3 spans 12 residues. Between the trimmed V and J ends, which lost 6 bases and 4 bases, there was a span of 7 bases. CDR1 is ENHRY and CDR2 is SYGVKD in the germline V gene. The CDR3 reads CAISDGNQPQHF. CDR3 nucleotide sequence: TGTGCCATCAGCGACGGGAATCAGCCCCAGCATTTT.

The V call is TRBV4-2, the J call TRBJ2-2, with 11 bases identical to TRBD2. The CDR3 runs to 19 residues. The trim removed 4 bases at V and 7 bases at J, leaving 17 bases unmatched. Germline assignment: CDR1 LGHNA and CDR2 YNFKEQ. The CDR3: CASSRNSGRDYSLGGELFF. The DNA for the CDR3 is TGTGCCAGCAGCCGGAATAGCGGGAGGGATTACTCGTTGGGCGGGGAGCTGTTTTTT.

The chain couples TRBV27 to TRBJ2-7; unclear D gene. Germline CDR1 and CDR2: MNHEY and SMNVEV (reference sequence). This CDR3 spans 15 amino acids. Trimming took 2 bases from V and 3 from J, leaving 14 bases between them. As DNA, the CDR3 is TGTGCCAGCAGTTTAGAAGGCTGGAACCTCTACGAGCAGTACTTC. Translation: CASSLEGWNLYEQYF.

This clone was counted a single time. The V and J genes are TRBV5-8 and TRBJ1-5; unclear D gene. The V gene lost 0 bases and the J gene lost 10 bases, with 8 bases spanning the gap. The germline V gene encodes CDR1 SGHTS and CDR2 YDEGEE. The CDR3 runs to 12 residues. In DNA form, the CDR3 reads TGTGCCAGCAGCTTGGCTCCTCTCCCCCAGCATTTT. This translates into CASSLAPLPQHF.

This clone was picked up one time. This chain uses TRBV11-2 with TRBJ1-4; no clear D gene. The CDR3 is made up of 14 amino acids. The germline V gene has CDR1 SGHAT and CDR2 FQNNGV. Trimming removed 1 base at V and 7 bases at J, with 10 bases between. The CDR3: CASSLAHYSEKLFF. CDR3 coding DNA: TGTGCCAGCAGCTTAGCCCACTACAGTGAAAAACTGTTTTTT.

The J gene is TRBJ1-6, the V gene TRBV14, with TRBD1 matching 9 bases. Germline V lookup: CDR1 SGHDN, CDR2 FVKESK. V lost 5 bases and J lost 7; bases outside the gene matches: 6. This CDR3 contains 15 residues. The DNA for the CDR3 is TGTGCCAGCAGCATTACAGGGGGCGCGAATTCACCCCTCCACTTT. The encoded protein is CASSITGGANSPLHF. Complete variable domain (other parts from reference TRBV14 and TRBJ1-6): EAGVTQFPSHSVIEKGQTVTLRCDPISGHDNLYWYRRVMGKEIKFLLHFVKESKQDESGMPNNRFLAERTGGTYSTLKVQPAELEDSGVYFCASSITGGANSPLHFGNGTRLTVT.

The sample holds one count of this clone. V and J are TRBV12-3 or TRBV12-4 and TRBJ2-1; no clear D gene. The CDR3 runs 11 residues. V lost 3 bases and J lost 8, with 5 bases in between. CDR3 DNA: TGTGCCAGCAGTTTGGATCATGAGCAGTTCTTC. Residues: CASSLDHEQFF.

This clone was recorded only once. The chain employs TRBV2 and TRBJ1-4; D remains ambiguous. The CDR3 extends over 15 amino acids. Trimming pared 6 bases from V and 0 bases from J, leaving 11 bases between. Looked up from germline, CDR1 is SNHLY and CDR2 is FYNNEI. The chain's CDR3 is CASSLTEATNEKLFF. CDR3 nucleotides: TGTGCCAGCAGCCTGACGGAAGCAACTAATGAAAAACTGTTTTTT.

This chain uses TRBV11-3 with TRBJ1-4; D gene unclear. CDR3 length: 14 residues. V lost 0 bases and J lost 5, with 7 bases in between. The germline V gene encodes CDR1 SGHNT and CDR2 YENEEA. The CDR3 DNA sequence: TGTGCCAGCAGCTTAGAGTTCCAAAATGAAAAACTGTTTTTT. This encodes CASSLEFQNEKLFF.

This clone was counted a few times. V gene TRBV25-1 combines with J gene TRBJ1-2; 7 bases align to TRBD1. Trimming took 2 bases from V and 4 from J; bases not matched to a gene: 1. CDR3 length: 13 residues. Germline V CDR1 and CDR2: MGHDK, SYGVNS. CDR3 residues: CASSEGTAYGYTF. The CDR3 DNA reads as TGTGCCAGCAGTGAAGGGACAGCCTATGGCTACACCTTC.

In its sample, this clone was seen once. J is TRBJ2-2 and V is TRBV23-1; D not certain. TRBV23-1 is designated an ORF whose function remains uncertain. V was shortened by 1 base and J by 7 bases, with 7 bases between the two germline ends. This CDR3 comprises 13 residues. The CDR3 coding sequence is TGCGCCAGCAGTCAATGGGGTGGCGGGGAGCTGTTTTTT. Translating gives CASSQWGGGELFF.

The gene calls are TRBV9 and TRBJ1-1; possibly TRBD1 for D (5 bases). Germline V gene lookup returns CDR1 SGDLS and CDR2 YYNGEE. Trimming removed 0 bases at V and 3 bases at J, with 12 bases between. The CDR3 has 15 residues. CDR3: CASSVAPSGDTEAFF. The CDR3 DNA follows: TGTGCCAGCAGCGTAGCTCCGTCGGGGGACACTGAAGCTTTCTTT.

This chain links TRBV5-5 with TRBJ1-1; 7 bases fit TRBD1. The ends lost 6 bases at V and 5 bases at J; junction bases unmatched: 7. Germline V gene data show CDR1 as SGHKS and CDR2 as YYEKEE (reference sequence). This CDR3 has 13 amino acids. The CDR3 sequence is CASTNQGGTEAFF. The CDR3 bases are TGTGCCAGCACTAATCAGGGGGGTACTGAAGCTTTCTTT.

The count of this clone is one. V and J are TRBV6-6 and TRBJ1-1, with TRBD1 matching 8 bases. The CDR3 extends over 16 amino acids. The germline CDR1 and CDR2 sequences are MNHNY and SVGAGI (reference sequence). Trimming cost V 5 bases and J 1 base; bases outside gene matches: 9. The CDR3: CASSPGGAGGNTEAFF. DNA of the CDR3: TGTGCCAGCAGTCCAGGGGGCGCGGGGGGGAACACTGAAGCTTTCTTT.

The CDR3 coding sequence is TGCGCCAGCAGTCTGGAGGGGGGAATCACTGAAGCTTTCTTT. Translated: CASSLEGGITEAFF. V usage is TRBV5-1 and J usage is TRBJ1-1, with a tentative D call TRBD1 (6 bases). The V end was cut by 5 bases, the J end by 4 bases, with 15 bases between. Per the germline V gene, CDR1 is SGHRS and CDR2 is YFSETQ. The CDR3 has 14 amino acids.

The chain is built from TRBV24-1 and TRBJ2-1; 10 bases match TRBD2. CDR1 and CDR2 (germline): KGHDR, SFDVKD. V shed 1 base and J 7 bases; nucleotides not matched to a gene: 6. CDR3 length: 16 amino acids. The CDR3 region is CATSDFQSGRENEQFF. The CDR3 DNA reads as TGTGCCACCAGTGATTTTCAGAGCGGGAGGGAGAATGAGCAGTTCTTC.

The chain is built from TRBV28 and TRBJ1-4, with a possible D match to TRBD1 (6 bases). V was clipped by 6 bases and J by 8 bases, with 22 bases between them. CDR3 length equals 16 residues. Germline assignment: CDR1 MDHEN and CDR2 SYDVKM. CDR3 sequence (DNA): TGTGCCAGCAGAGGGGGTTCCGGGGGTTTTGAAGAAAAACTGTTTTTT. This gives the protein CASRGGSGGFEEKLFF. Full variable domain (remainder filled in from reference TRBV28 and TRBJ1-4): DVKVTQSSRYLVKRTGEKVFLECVQDMDHENMFWYRQDPGLGLRLIYFSYDVKMKEKGDIPEGYSVSREKKERFSLILESASTNQTSMYLCASRGGSGGFEEKLFFGSGTQLSVL.

On this clone: The identical CDR3 is also encoded by other nucleotide sequences in the sample. The chain uses TRBV11-1 and TRBJ2-7, with D perhaps matching TRBD1 (6 bases). The V gene lost 5 bases and the J gene lost 2 bases, with 13 bases spanning the gap. The CDR3 totals 14 residues. Germline CDR1 is SGHAT and CDR2 is FQDESV (reference sequence). The CDR3 spells CASSPTGVTYEQYF. The CDR3 DNA reads TGTGCCAGCAGCCCGACAGGAGTGACCTACGAGCAGTACTTC. The complete variable domain, with remaining parts taken from reference TRBV11-1 and TRBJ2-7, reads EAEVAQSPRYKITEKSQAVAFWCDPISGHATLYWYRQILGQGPELLVQFQDESVVDDSQLPKDRFSAERLKGVDSTLKIQPAELGDSAMYLCASSPTGVTYEQYFGPGTRLTVT.